What follows are 29 T cell receptor beta chains derived from one specimen sequenced in a study of blood T cell repertoires in COVID-19. TCRdb's copy holds only in-frame clones and misses some; the assay was immunoSEQ multiplex PCR. Of over 30,000 clones in the sample, 70% to 90% were seen once. The sample was peripheral blood. The receptor source for this set is a human donor in a cohort sampled during active COVID-19.

CDR3 in DNA: TGTGCCAGCAGCTCAGGCCGTACGGCCGATACGCAGTATTTT. This codes for CASSSGRTADTQYF. The V gene is TRBV11-3, the J gene TRBJ2-3; D unclear. The CDR3 length is 14 residues. V lost 4 bases, J lost 6 bases, and 14 bases lay in between. Germline V gives CDR1 SGHNT, CDR2 YENEEA.

V gene TRBV7-2 combines with J gene TRBJ1-2, with no clear D. Germline V gene lookup returns CDR1 SGHTA and CDR2 FQGNSA. With 5 bases removed from V and 3 bases from J, the gap between germline ends came to 7 bases. The CDR3 has 12 amino acids. The CDR3 DNA follows: TGTGCCAGCAGCCTGGACTACTATGGCTACACCTTC. This sequence encodes CASSLDYYGYTF.

The rearrangement links TRBV6-5 to TRBJ2-7; the D is unclear. Looked up from germline, CDR1 is MNHEY and CDR2 is SVGAGI. V lost 6 bases and J lost 2, with 5 bases in between. The CDR3 runs 11 residues. The CDR3 region is CASSAAYEQYF. CDR3 in DNA: TGTGCCAGCAGCGCGGCCTACGAGCAGTACTTC.

This chain links TRBV7-2 with TRBJ2-1, with TRBD2 matching 13 bases. The V segment lost 4 bases and the J segment 10 bases; nucleotides outside the gene matches: 7. The CDR3 sequence is 15 residues long. From germline, CDR1 is SGHTA and CDR2 FQGNSA. CDR3 sequence reads: CASSSPGLAGLEQFF. The CDR3 DNA is TGTGCCAGCAGCTCACCGGGACTAGCGGGGTTAGAGCAGTTCTTC.

This chain connects TRBV19 to TRBJ2-3, with 7 bases matching TRBD2. Per germline, CDR1 LNHDA and CDR2 SQIVND (reference sequence). Unmatched junction bases numbered 7, after V lost 1 base and J lost 6 bases. This CDR3 is 15 amino acids long. The CDR3 region is CASSIVSGVGDTQYF. The CDR3 bases are TGTGCCAGTAGTATAGTGAGCGGGGTGGGTGATACGCAGTATTTT.

V usage is TRBV19 and J usage is TRBJ2-3; the match to TRBD2 covers 9 bases. In germline, CDR1 is LNHDA, CDR2 SQIVND (reference sequence). Unmatched junction bases numbered 5, after V lost 5 bases and J lost 2 bases. The CDR3 runs to 15 residues. CDR3 coding DNA: TGTGCCAGTAGTTGGACTAGCGTGTCCACAGATACGCAGTATTTT. Translated: CASSWTSVSTDTQYF.

CDR3 DNA sequence: TGTGCCAGCACACTGCGGGACAGCTCCTACAATGAGCAGTTCTTC. This sequence encodes CASTLRDSSYNEQFF. The chain has TRBV7-9 and TRBJ2-1; tentative D call: TRBD1 (7 bases). Trimming stripped 7 bases from V and 0 bases from J, with 13 bases between. CDR3 length: 15 residues. The germline V gene has CDR1 SEHNR and CDR2 FQNEAQ (reference sequence).

CDR3 residues: CASSFPPQTGIPYEQYF. The CDR3 nucleotides read TGTGCCAGCAGTTTCCCCCCACAGACAGGTATCCCCTACGAGCAGTACTTC. This chain connects TRBV27 to TRBJ2-7; D is perhaps TRBD1 (6 bases). CDR3 size: 17 residues. V lost 3 bases and J 2 bases, leaving 20 bases between the germline ends. Germline V CDR1 and CDR2: MNHEY, SMNVEV (reference sequence).

The chain couples TRBV15 to TRBJ2-1; 9 bases are a match to TRBD2. V shed 8 bases and J 7 bases; nucleotides not matched to a gene: 12. In germline, CDR1 is LNHNV, CDR2 YYDKDF (reference sequence). This CDR3 has 15 residues. CDR3 nucleotides: TGTGCCACCGGAGACGGAGCGGGAGGAGGGAATGAGCAGTTCTTC. It specifies CATGDGAGGGNEQFF.

The chain employs TRBV5-5 and TRBJ1-3; D is ambiguous. Trimming stripped 1 base from V and 6 bases from J, with 8 bases between. Germline loops: CDR1 SGHKS, CDR2 YYEKEE (reference sequence). This CDR3 has 13 residues. This CDR3 is CASSLPGLNTIYF. The CDR3 bases are TGTGCCAGCAGCTTGCCAGGTCTAAACACCATATATTTT.

This rearrangement joins TRBV4-2 to TRBJ1-1; 7 bases map to TRBD1. J was trimmed by 0 bases and V by 8 bases; bases with no gene match: 6. The germline gives CDR1 LGHNA, CDR2 YNFKEQ. This CDR3 is 14 amino acids long. This CDR3 is CASGPTGMNTEAFF. DNA of the CDR3: TGTGCCAGCGGACCGACAGGGATGAACACTGAAGCTTTCTTT.

With regard to this clone: Other DNA variants within this sample encode the same CDR3. The V call is TRBV27, the J call TRBJ2-5, with 9 bases aligning to TRBD2. Germline values: CDR1 MNHEY, CDR2 SMNVEV (reference sequence). V shed 2 bases, J shed 5 bases, and the junction held 6 bases outside the gene matches. The CDR3 contains 15 residues. CDR3 DNA sequence: TGTGCCAGCAGTTTACGGCGGGGGGGCCTGGAGACCCAGTACTTC. Translated, it gives CASSLRRGGLETQYF.

This clone occurred once. V usage is TRBV29-1 and J usage is TRBJ2-5; TRBD2 matches at 7 bases. The CDR3 is 13 amino acids. The J segment lost 4 bases and the V segment lost 7 bases, leaving 9 bases of the junction unmatched. Germline V lookup: CDR1 SQVTM, CDR2 ANQGSEA. CDR3 DNA: TGCAGCGCCGCCGCTGGCGGGGGAGAGACCCAGTACTTC. It translates to CSAAAGGGETQYF.

The gene calls are TRBV5-5 and TRBJ1-3; the D is unclear. This CDR3 comprises 17 residues. Germline-derived CDR1 and CDR2 are SGHKS and YYEKEE (reference sequence). The V and J ends lost 1 base and 0 bases respectively, with 14 bases between them. The CDR3 here is CASSLRQAPSSGNTIYF. The CDR3 DNA sequence: TGTGCCAGCAGCTTGCGGCAGGCCCCGAGCTCTGGAAACACCATATATTTT.

The rearrangement links TRBV3-1 (or the pseudogene TRBV3-2) to TRBJ2-3, with 9 bases lining up with TRBD2. V lost 5 bases and J lost 6; bases outside the gene matches: 12. Germline V gene data show CDR1 as LGHDT and CDR2 as YNNKEL (reference sequence). The CDR3 sequence is 16 residues long. The CDR3 region has the DNA TGTGCCAGCAGCGAGAGGGCGGGGGGGCCGTTGGATACGCAGTATTTT. Its translation is CASSERAGGPLDTQYF.

The chain is built from TRBV25-1 and TRBJ2-5; the D is unclear. Germline CDR1 MGHDK, CDR2 SYGVNS. V lost 1 base, J lost 3 bases, and 6 bases lay in between. CDR3 length equals 13 residues. CDR3: CASSESVEETQYF. CDR3 sequence (DNA): TGTGCCAGCAGTGAATCGGTGGAAGAGACCCAGTACTTC.

This clone was seen only once. The chain has TRBV19 and TRBJ2-7; 8 bases are shared with TRBD1. Germline-derived CDR1 and CDR2 are LNHDA and SQIVND (reference sequence). The CDR3 runs 15 residues. Trimming took 4 bases from V and 6 from J; bases not matched to a gene: 11. CDR3: CASSRDSRGLSEQYF. In nucleotides, the CDR3 is TGTGCCAGTAGTAGGGACTCCAGGGGGCTCTCCGAGCAGTACTTC.

This chain joins TRBV11-2 and TRBJ2-5; 8 bases are shared with TRBD2. The length of the CDR3 is 16 residues. With 1 base clipped from V and 2 bases from J, the junction kept 6 bases outside the gene matches. Per germline, CDR1 SGHAT and CDR2 FQNNGV. DNA for the CDR3: TGTGCCAGCAGCTTAGGGCGAGCGGGGGCGCAAGAGACCCAGTACTTC. It codes for CASSLGRAGAQETQYF. Using reference TRBV11-2 and TRBJ2-5 for the parts outside the CDR3, the full variable domain is EAGVAQSPRYKIIEKRQSVAFWCNPISGHATLYWYQQILGQGPKLLIQFQNNGVVDDSQLPKDRFSAERLKGVDSTLKIQPAKLEDSAVYLCASSLGRAGAQETQYFGPGTRLLVL.

This clone was detected a few times. V is TRBV11-2 and J is TRBJ2-5; tentative D call: TRBD1 (6 bases). The V and J ends lost 3 bases and 5 bases respectively, with 13 bases between them. This CDR3 comprises 14 residues. CDR1 and CDR2 from the germline V gene are SGHAT and FQNNGV. The CDR3 region is CASSFSGAGETQYF. The DNA for the CDR3 is TGTGCCAGCAGCTTTTCAGGGGCCGGGGAGACCCAGTACTTC.

The CDR3 nucleotides are TGTGCCACCAGCAGAGGGGCGGGTTCAGGGGTGGATACGCAGTATTTT. This gives the protein CATSRGAGSGVDTQYF. J is TRBJ2-3 and V is TRBV15; perhaps TRBD1 as D (6 bases). Germline V gene lookup returns CDR1 LNHNV and CDR2 YYDKDF (reference sequence). V lost 1 base to trimming and J lost 6 bases, with 17 bases between them. This CDR3 region has 16 residues.

The chain has TRBV25-1 and TRBJ2-2; no reliable D call. This CDR3 has 13 residues. CDR1 MGHDK and CDR2 SYGVNS come from the germline V gene. Trimming cost V 4 bases and J 1 base, with 4 bases left between them. This chain's CDR3 is CASSVQNTGELFF. In nucleotides, the CDR3 is TGTGCCAGCAGTGTCCAGAACACCGGGGAGCTGTTTTTT.

This clone was seen once. An end of the junction does not agree with germline; a read error may underlie this. The chain recombines TRBV7-7 with TRBJ2-1, with 7 bases fitting TRBD2. CDR3 length: 14 residues. Germline CDR1 reads SSHAT; CDR2 reads FNYEAQ (reference sequence). In nucleotides, the CDR3 is TGTGCTAGCAGCTCTTCGCTAGCGGACAATGAGCAGTTCTTC. It encodes CASSSSLADNEQFF.

The chain employs TRBV10-2 and TRBJ2-5; D may be TRBD1 (5 bases). V lost 3 bases and J lost 5, with 16 bases in between. The CDR3 has 15 residues. Germline loops: CDR1 WSHSY, CDR2 SAAADI. CDR3 protein: CASSEHPGLDETQYF. CDR3 coding DNA: TGCGCCAGCAGTGAACATCCAGGGCTGGACGAGACCCAGTACTTC.

The chain joins TRBV5-1 to TRBJ2-7, with D perhaps matching TRBD1 (6 bases). The germline V gene encodes CDR1 SGHRS and CDR2 YFSETQ. Trimming shortened V by 3 bases and J by 3 bases, and 7 bases separated the two germline ends. CDR3 length: 12 residues. In DNA, the CDR3 is TGCGCCAGCAGCTCGACAGGCTACGAGCAGTACTTC. Encoded protein: CASSSTGYEQYF.

V gene TRBV2 combines with J gene TRBJ2-5, with 7 bases matching TRBD2. Germline trimming cut 5 bases from V and 4 bases from J; bases unmatched to any gene: 7. The germline gives CDR1 SNHLY, CDR2 FYNNEI. This CDR3 contains 14 residues. This CDR3 reads CASSRDYLGETQYF. The CDR3 coding sequence is TGTGCCAGCAGTCGGGACTATTTAGGAGAGACCCAGTACTTC.

This sequence joins TRBV5-6 and TRBJ2-5, with D possibly matching TRBD1 (6 bases). This CDR3 has 15 amino acids. Trimming cost V 4 bases and J 2 bases, with 15 bases left between them. The V gene's germline CDR1 is SGHDT and CDR2 YYEEEE. The CDR3, as DNA: TGTGCCAGCAGCCAACTCTTAGACAGGCAAGAGACCCAGTACTTC. Translating it yields CASSQLLDRQETQYF.

This clone occurred a few times. The rearrangement uses TRBV28 and TRBJ2-4; 11 bases map to TRBD1. Unmatched junction bases numbered 11, after V lost 7 bases and J lost 3 bases. The length of the CDR3 is 17 residues. The germline V gene has CDR1 MDHEN and CDR2 SYDVKM. This CDR3 reads CASTGQGAREGKNIQYF. The CDR3 nucleotides are TGTGCCAGCACAGGACAGGGGGCGCGAGAAGGCAAAAACATTCAGTACTTC.

This sequence joins TRBV25-1 and TRBJ2-7, with a possible D match to TRBD2 (6 bases). The germline V and J ends were trimmed by 3 bases and 0 bases, with 9 bases remaining between them. The CDR3 has 14 amino acids. Germline CDR1 reads MGHDK; CDR2 reads SYGVNS. CDR3 protein: CASSDWGDSYEQYF. As DNA, the CDR3 is TGTGCCAGCAGTGATTGGGGGGACTCCTACGAGCAGTACTTC.

On this clone itself: Other nucleotide sequences from this sample produce the same CDR3. The chain links TRBV6-6 to TRBJ1-2; 11 bases line up with TRBD1. The CDR3 is 16 residues long. Germline V gene sequence: CDR1 MNHNY, CDR2 SVGAGI (reference sequence). V lost 0 bases and J lost 3; bases outside the gene matches: 3. In nucleotides, the CDR3 is TGTGCCAGCAGTTACTCGGGACAGGGGGAGGACTATGGCTACACCTTC. Amino acid sequence: CASSYSGQGEDYGYTF.